The clone carrying this T cell receptor (beta chain) was counted between two and nine times. What it binds is unknown. The sample belongs to a study of T-cell memory formation after mild COVID-19. In the study overall: There were largely donor-specific TCR clusters. Regarding the study as a whole: Some responding clones appeared in pre-infection memory, suggesting cross-reactive memory joined.

TCRdb used MiXCR to reprocess the 5' RACE reads, holding one entry per CDR3 protein. The profile shows approximately 300,000 distinct CDR3 sequences, more than 15% of them singletons. Germline V gene sequence: CDR1 SGHNT, CDR2 YENEEA. V lost 5 bases to trimming and J lost 2 bases, with 6 bases between them. This CDR3 is 13 amino acids long. The V call is TRBV11-3, the J call TRBJ2-2; D may be TRBD1 (5 bases). The receptor comes from a man aged 18 to 35 who had mild COVID-19 (a few samples of this study predate the infection). Cell type and time point are not known. Sample: PBMCs or a T cell subset sorted from them (not recorded which). The CDR3 bases are TGTGCCAGCAGCGGACACAACACCGGGGAGCTGTTTTTT. Amino acids: CASSGHNTGELFF.